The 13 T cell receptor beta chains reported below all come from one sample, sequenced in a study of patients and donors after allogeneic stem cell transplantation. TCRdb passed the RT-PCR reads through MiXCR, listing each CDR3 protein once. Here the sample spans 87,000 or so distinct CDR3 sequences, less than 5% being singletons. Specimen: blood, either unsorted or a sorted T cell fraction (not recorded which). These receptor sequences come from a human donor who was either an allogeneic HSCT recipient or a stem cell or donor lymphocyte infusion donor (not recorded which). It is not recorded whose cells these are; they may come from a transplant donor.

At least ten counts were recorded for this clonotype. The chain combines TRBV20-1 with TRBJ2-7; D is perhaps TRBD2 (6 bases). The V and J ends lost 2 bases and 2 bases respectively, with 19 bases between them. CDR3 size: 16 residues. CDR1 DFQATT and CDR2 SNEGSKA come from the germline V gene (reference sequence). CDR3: CSARTRTTKVTYEQYF. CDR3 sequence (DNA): TGCAGTGCTAGAACCAGGACTACCAAGGTAACCTACGAGCAGTACTTC.

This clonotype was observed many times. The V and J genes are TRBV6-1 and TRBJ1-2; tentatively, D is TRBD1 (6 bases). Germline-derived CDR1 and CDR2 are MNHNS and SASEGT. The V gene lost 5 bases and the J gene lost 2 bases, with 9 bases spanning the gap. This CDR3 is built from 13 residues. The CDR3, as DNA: TGTGCCAGCAGTCGGACAGCAAACTATGGCTACACCTTC. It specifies CASSRTANYGYTF.

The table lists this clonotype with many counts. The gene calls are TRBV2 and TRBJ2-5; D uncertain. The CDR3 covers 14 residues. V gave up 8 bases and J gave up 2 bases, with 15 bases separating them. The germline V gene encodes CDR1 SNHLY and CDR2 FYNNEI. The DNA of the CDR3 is TGTGCCAGCTCTCGCGTTGGAGTACAAGAGACCCAGTACTTC. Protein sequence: CASSRVGVQETQYF.

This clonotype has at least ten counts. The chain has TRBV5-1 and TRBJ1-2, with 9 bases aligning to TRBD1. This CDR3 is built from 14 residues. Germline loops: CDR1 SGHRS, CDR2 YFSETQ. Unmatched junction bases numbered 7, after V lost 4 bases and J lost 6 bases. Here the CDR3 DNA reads TGCGCCAGCAGCCCGGGGACAGGGAAGGATGGCTACACCTTC. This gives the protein CASSPGTGKDGYTF.

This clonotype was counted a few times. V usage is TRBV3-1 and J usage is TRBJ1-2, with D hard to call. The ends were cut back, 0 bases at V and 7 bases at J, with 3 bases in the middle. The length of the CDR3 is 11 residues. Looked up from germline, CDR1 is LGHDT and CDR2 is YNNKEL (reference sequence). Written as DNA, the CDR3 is TGTGCCAGCAGCCAAGACAGTGGCTACACCTTC. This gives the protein CASSQDSGYTF.

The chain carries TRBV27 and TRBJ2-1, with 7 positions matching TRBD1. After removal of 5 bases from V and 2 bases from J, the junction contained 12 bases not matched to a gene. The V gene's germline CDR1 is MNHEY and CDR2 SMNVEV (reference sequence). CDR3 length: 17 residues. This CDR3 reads CASSPVLRDRAYNEQFF. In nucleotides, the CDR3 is TGTGCCAGCAGTCCGGTCCTCCGGGACAGAGCCTACAATGAGCAGTTCTTC.

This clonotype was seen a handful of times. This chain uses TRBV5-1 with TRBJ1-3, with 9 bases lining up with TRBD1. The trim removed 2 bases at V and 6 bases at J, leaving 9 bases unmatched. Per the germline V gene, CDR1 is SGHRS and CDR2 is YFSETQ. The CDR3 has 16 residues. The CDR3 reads CASSFKGTGNENTIYF. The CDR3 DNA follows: TGCGCCAGCAGCTTTAAAGGGACAGGGAATGAAAACACCATATATTTT.

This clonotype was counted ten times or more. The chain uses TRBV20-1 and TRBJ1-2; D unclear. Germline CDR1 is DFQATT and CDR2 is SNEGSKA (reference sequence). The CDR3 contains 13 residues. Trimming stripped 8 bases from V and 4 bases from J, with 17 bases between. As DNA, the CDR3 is TGCAGTCCCCGAGGGAAAAAGGTCTATGGCTACACCTTC. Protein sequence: CSPRGKKVYGYTF.

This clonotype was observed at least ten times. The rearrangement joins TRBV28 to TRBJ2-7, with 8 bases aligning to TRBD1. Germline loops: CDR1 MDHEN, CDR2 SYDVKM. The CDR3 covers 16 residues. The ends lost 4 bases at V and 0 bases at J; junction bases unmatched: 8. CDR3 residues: CASSSVGQAFSYEQYF. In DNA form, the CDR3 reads TGTGCCAGCAGTTCCGTGGGACAGGCTTTCTCCTACGAGCAGTACTTC.

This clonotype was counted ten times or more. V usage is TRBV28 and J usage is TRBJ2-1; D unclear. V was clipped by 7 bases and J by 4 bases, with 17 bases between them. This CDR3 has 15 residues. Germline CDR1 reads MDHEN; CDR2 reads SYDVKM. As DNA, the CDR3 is TGTGCCAGCACCCCCCTGGCGGTGGCTTACAATGAGCAGTTCTTC. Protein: CASTPLAVAYNEQFF.

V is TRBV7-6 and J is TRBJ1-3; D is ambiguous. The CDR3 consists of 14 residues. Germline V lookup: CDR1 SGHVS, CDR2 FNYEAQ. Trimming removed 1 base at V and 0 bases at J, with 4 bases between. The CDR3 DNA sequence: TGTGCCAGCAGCTTAGGTGTCTCTGGAAACACCATATATTTT. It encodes CASSLGVSGNTIYF.

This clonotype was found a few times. The CDR3 DNA is TGTGCCAGCAGCTTGACAGGGCAACAGACCCAGTACTTC. Its translation is CASSLTGQQTQYF. The chain combines TRBV5-5 with TRBJ2-5; the D gene is possibly TRBD1 (6 bases). Trimming removed 1 base from V and 6 bases from J, with 10 bases in between. Germline CDR1 reads SGHKS; CDR2 reads YYEKEE (reference sequence). CDR3 length equals 13 residues.

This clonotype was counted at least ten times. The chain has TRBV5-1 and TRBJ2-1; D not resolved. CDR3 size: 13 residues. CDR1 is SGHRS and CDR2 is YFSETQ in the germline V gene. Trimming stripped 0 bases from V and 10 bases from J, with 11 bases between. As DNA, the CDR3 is TGCGCCAGCAGCTTGGGTGCTAGAGGCGAGCAGTTCTTC. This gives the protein CASSLGARGEQFF.